The present TCR beta chain was sequenced within a study of OX40 agonist ivuxolimab in advanced cancers. Study details: Dose-escalation patients were diagnosed with hepatocellular carcinoma, melanoma, renal cell cancer or head and neck cancer.

The CDR3 is 16 amino acids. CDR1 and CDR2 from the germline V gene are LGHNA and YSLEER. Trimming shortened V by 0 bases and J by 1 base, and 10 bases separated the two germline ends. Produced via immunoSEQ multiplex PCR; TCRdb's table is partial and in-frame only. The table lists about 81,000 clones, 88% of them singletons. Concerning this clone itself: Antigen unknown.

Study-wide results and limits: The study observed clonal expansion of CD4+ and CD8+ blood T cells by week 6 at 0.1 to 3.0 mg/kg. With doses of 0.1-3.0 mg/kg, partial responders showed among the lowest clonal expansion.

The clonotype comes from an adult with an advanced solid tumor such as melanoma, head and neck, liver or kidney cancer. Material: CD4+ or CD8+ T cells sorted from blood, obtained in a trial of the OX40 agonist ivuxolimab. The chain is built from TRBV4-3 and TRBJ2-1; perhaps TRBD1 as D (5 bases). CDR3 amino acids: CASSQDQRQSYNEQFF. Here the CDR3 DNA reads TGCGCCAGCAGCCAAGATCAGCGACAGTCCTACAATGAGCAGTTCTTC.